This T cell receptor (beta chain) was captured in a study of control samples from healthy donors and cancer patients. Data came from immunoSEQ multiplex PCR; TCRdb stores just in-frame clones and leaves some out. The data contain about 75,000 clones, around four fifths of them singletons. The CDR3 spans 13 residues. The germline V gene has CDR1 SGHDT and CDR2 YYEEEE. V was pared by 0 bases and J by 7 bases, with 4 bases of the junction left unmatched. The sample consisted of blood. The TCR originated in a man over 45 in good health. J is TRBJ2-7 and V is TRBV5-6; 7 bases are shared with TRBD2. CDR3 nucleotide sequence: TGTGCCAGCAGCTTGGGAGCGGGGTGGGAGCAGTACTTC. Encoded protein: CASSLGAGWEQYF.